These 25 T cell receptor beta chains originate from one sample sequenced in a study of OX40 agonist ivuxolimab in advanced cancers. Clones were read by immunoSEQ multiplex PCR, and TCRdb kept only the in-frame ones, dropping some. Among under 35,000 clones listed, 82% were seen once. The sample here was CD4+ or CD8+ T cells sorted from blood, taken in a trial of the OX40 agonist ivuxolimab. These receptors were taken from an adult with an advanced solid tumor such as melanoma, head and neck, liver or kidney cancer.

The rearrangement uses TRBV5-5 and TRBJ1-2; D is ambiguous. CDR1 and CDR2 from the germline V gene are SGHKS and YYEKEE (reference sequence). V lost 3 bases to trimming and J lost 7 bases, with 13 bases between them. The CDR3 covers 13 residues. The DNA for the CDR3 is TGTGCCAGCAGCTCCTGGAGCGGTTCTGGCTACACCTTC. Amino acids: CASSSWSGSGYTF.

The chain recombines TRBV28 with TRBJ1-5; D not certain. Germline CDR1 reads MDHEN; CDR2 reads SYDVKM. The CDR3 is 15 amino acids. Trimming took 4 bases from V and 0 from J, leaving 10 bases between them. The CDR3 loop reads CASSWTYDSNQPQHF. DNA of the CDR3: TGTGCCAGCAGTTGGACTTACGATAGCAATCAGCCCCAGCATTTT. Complete variable domain (other parts from reference TRBV28 and TRBJ1-5): DVKVTQSSRYLVKRTGEKVFLECVQDMDHENMFWYRQDPGLGLRLIYFSYDVKMKEKGDIPEGYSVSREKKERFSLILESASTNQTSMYLCASSWTYDSNQPQHFGDGTRLSIL.

This clone has just a few counts. The V gene is TRBV27, the J gene TRBJ1-5, with D uncertain. Trimming removed 3 bases at V and 1 base at J, with 4 bases between. This CDR3 spans 13 amino acids. Per the germline V gene, CDR1 is MNHEY and CDR2 is SMNVEV (reference sequence). The chain's CDR3 is CASSLSSNQPQHF. The CDR3 nucleotides are TGTGCCAGCAGTTTGTCGAGCAATCAGCCCCAGCATTTT.

This chain uses TRBV28 with TRBJ2-2; 8 positions match TRBD1. The trim removed 6 bases at V and 7 bases at J, leaving 7 bases unmatched. Per germline, CDR1 MDHEN and CDR2 SYDVKM. This CDR3 region has 14 residues. CDR3 sequence: CASRLTGVGGELFF. For the CDR3, the DNA is TGTGCCAGCAGACTGACAGGGGTGGGCGGGGAGCTGTTTTTT.

The gene calls are TRBV5-6 and TRBJ2-3; 9 bases are shared with TRBD1. V dropped 2 bases and J dropped 3; count of bases not matched to a gene: 7. This CDR3 spans 16 amino acids. The germline V gene has CDR1 SGHDT and CDR2 YYEEEE. CDR3 region: CASSLPGQGQTDTQYF. CDR3 nucleotide sequence: TGTGCCAGCAGCTTACCGGGACAGGGTCAGACAGATACGCAGTATTTT. Using reference TRBV5-6 and TRBJ2-3 for the parts outside the CDR3, the full variable domain is DAGVTQSPTHLIKTRGQQVTLRCSPKSGHDTVSWYQQALGQGPQFIFQYYEEEERQRGNFPDRFSGHQFPNYSSELNVNALLLGDSALYLCASSLPGQGQTDTQYFGPGTRLTVL.

This clone was detected once. The chain recombines TRBV15 with TRBJ1-5; no clear D gene. CDR1 LNHNV and CDR2 YYDKDF come from the germline V gene (reference sequence). The V gene lost 1 base and the J gene lost 2 bases, with 12 bases spanning the gap. This CDR3 has 16 amino acids. CDR3 protein: CATSRVSGWGNQPQHF. The CDR3 DNA reads as TGTGCCACCAGCAGAGTTTCGGGATGGGGCAATCAGCCCCAGCATTTT.

This clone was counted once. This chain connects TRBV7-2 to TRBJ1-1; no clear D. The V and J ends lost 4 bases and 11 bases respectively, with 14 bases between them. The CDR3 is 12 amino acids. The germline V gene has CDR1 SGHTA and CDR2 FQGNSA. CDR3 in amino acids: CASSSGVGWAFF. The CDR3 nucleotides are TGTGCCAGCAGCTCCGGTGTGGGGTGGGCTTTCTTT.

The genes are TRBV5-8 and TRBJ1-5; D perhaps matches TRBD1 (5 bases). Germline assignment: CDR1 SGHTS and CDR2 YDEGEE. Trimming took 0 bases from V and 3 from J, leaving 16 bases between them. The CDR3 is made up of 17 amino acids. CDR3 loop: CASSLAKPGRNNQPQHF. CDR3 bases: TGTGCCAGCAGCTTGGCCAAACCGGGACGGAACAATCAGCCCCAGCATTTT.

J is TRBJ1-4 and V is TRBV7-3; D call uncertain. V was shortened by 0 bases and J by 3 bases, with 11 bases between the two germline ends. The CDR3 length is 16 residues. Germline V CDR1 and CDR2: SGHTA, FQGTGA. The CDR3 sequence is CASSLTGVGSNEKLFF. The CDR3 DNA follows: TGTGCCAGCAGCTTAACTGGGGTTGGGTCTAATGAAAAACTGTTTTTT.

The rearrangement links TRBV28 to TRBJ1-2, with TRBD1 identical over 7 bases. Trimming took 5 bases from V and 0 from J; bases not matched to a gene: 15. The CDR3 covers 18 residues. Germline V gene data show CDR1 as MDHEN and CDR2 as SYDVKM. CDR3 nucleotide sequence: TGTGCCAGCAGTATCCTACGTCCGGGACAGTTCGCTAACTATGGCTACACCTTC. It codes for CASSILRPGQFANYGYTF.

The CDR3 bases are TGCGCCAGCAGCACCGGGACTAGCGGGAGAGAGACCCAGTACTTC. Its translation is CASSTGTSGRETQYF. This chain uses TRBV5-1 with TRBJ2-5; 14 bases are shared with TRBD2. CDR3 length equals 15 residues. Germline CDR1 and CDR2: SGHRS and YFSETQ. The ends lost 4 bases at V and 4 bases at J; junction bases unmatched: 3.

The rearrangement links TRBV15 to TRBJ2-1, with a tentative D call TRBD1 (6 bases). Germline loops: CDR1 LNHNV, CDR2 YYDKDF (reference sequence). Deletions cut 5 bases from V and 8 bases from J, with 19 bases between. This CDR3 has 15 residues. The CDR3 nucleotides are TGTGCCACCAGCTCCACCCTGGGACAAGCTGATGAGCAGTTCTTC. This sequence encodes CATSSTLGQADEQFF.

This clone has a single count. The chain links TRBV18 to TRBJ2-2; 8 positions agree with TRBD2. The CDR3 runs 16 residues. Germline V gives CDR1 KGHSH, CDR2 LQKENI. J was trimmed by 0 bases and V by 3 bases; bases with no gene match: 3. The CDR3 loop is CASSPSAGANTGELFF. The CDR3 DNA is TGTGCCAGCTCACCGTCAGCGGGGGCGAACACCGGGGAGCTGTTTTTT.

CDR3 coding DNA: TGTGCCAGCAGCGTCTTTGGGGGGCGGGATCCCTACGAGCAGTACTTC. Protein sequence: CASSVFGGRDPYEQYF. The chain uses TRBV7-2 and TRBJ2-7; D possibly matches TRBD1 or TRBD2 (6 bases each). The ends were cut back, 5 bases at V and 2 bases at J, with 19 bases in the middle. There are 16 residues in the CDR3. Per germline, CDR1 SGHTA and CDR2 FQGNSA.

This chain joins TRBV29-1 and TRBJ2-2; possibly TRBD1 or TRBD2 for D (6 bases each). From germline, CDR1 is SQVTM and CDR2 ANQGSEA. The CDR3 is 15 amino acids. V was shortened by 4 bases and J by 1 base, with 13 bases between the two germline ends. The CDR3 protein is CSVGGASRNTGELFF. The CDR3 coding sequence is TGCAGCGTTGGGGGGGCCTCTCGGAACACCGGGGAGCTGTTTTTT.

As for this clone: This CDR3 is also generated by other DNA sequences in the sample. The chain joins TRBV5-1 to TRBJ2-7; TRBD1 is a possible D gene (6 bases). Deletions cut 0 bases from V and 6 bases from J, with 16 bases between. CDR1 SGHRS and CDR2 YFSETQ come from the germline V gene. CDR3 length: 15 residues. CDR3 in amino acids: CASSLGGQGAAEQYF. The CDR3 coding sequence is TGCGCCAGCAGCTTGGGGGGGCAGGGAGCAGCCGAGCAGTACTTC.

This chain uses TRBV30 with TRBJ2-2; 7 bases are a match to TRBD1. The trim removed 2 bases at V and 7 bases at J, leaving 10 bases unmatched. The CDR3 is 15 residues long. Germline values: CDR1 GTSNPN, CDR2 SVGIG (reference sequence). The CDR3 is CAWSLGRGLNGELFF. The CDR3 DNA sequence: TGTGCCTGGAGTTTGGGCAGGGGGTTGAACGGGGAGCTGTTTTTT.

The chain is built from TRBV2 and TRBJ2-1; tentative D call: TRBD1 (5 bases). There are 14 residues in the CDR3. V lost 3 bases, J lost 5 bases, and 11 bases lay in between. Germline V lookup: CDR1 SNHLY, CDR2 FYNNEI. In DNA, the CDR3 is TGTGCCAGCAGTGACAGCCAGGGCAACAATGAGCAGTTCTTC. It specifies CASSDSQGNNEQFF.

The chain joins TRBV7-2 to TRBJ1-4, with TRBD1 identical over 8 bases. The CDR3 extends over 14 amino acids. J gave up 8 bases and V 5 bases, and 7 bases lay outside the gene matches. The germline gives CDR1 SGHTA, CDR2 FQGNSA. The DNA of the CDR3 is TGTGCCAGCAGCCCGTGGGACAGGCCCGAAAAACTGTTTTTT. Translating gives CASSPWDRPEKLFF.

The V call is TRBV5-1, the J call TRBJ2-7; the match to TRBD1 covers 8 bases. CDR1 and CDR2 from the germline V gene are SGHRS and YFSETQ. The V segment lost 4 bases and the J segment 1 base; nucleotides outside the gene matches: 13. There are 17 residues in the CDR3. The DNA for the CDR3 is TGCGCCAGCAGCCCCCTCGCCGGACAGGGAGCGTCCTACGAGCAGTACTTC. Its protein is CASSPLAGQGASYEQYF.

V gene TRBV10-3 combines with J gene TRBJ1-2; D might be TRBD1 (5 bases). Germline CDR1 ENHRY, CDR2 SYGVKD. V was trimmed by 2 bases and J by 2 bases, leaving 9 bases between them. This CDR3 has 14 amino acids. The CDR3, as DNA: TGTGCCATCAGTGAGGACAGTAGGAACTATGGCTACACCTTC. It codes for CAISEDSRNYGYTF.

The rearrangement links TRBV19 to TRBJ1-5; D may be TRBD1 (6 bases). Per germline, CDR1 LNHDA and CDR2 SQIVND (reference sequence). The V gene lost 7 bases and the J gene lost 0 bases, with 13 bases spanning the gap. This CDR3 has 15 amino acids. The DNA of the CDR3 is TGTGCCAGTAAAAGAAACAGGGATAGCAATCAGCCCCAGCATTTT. Encoded protein: CASKRNRDSNQPQHF. Full variable domain (remainder filled in from reference TRBV19 and TRBJ1-5): DGGITQSPKYLFRKEGQNVTLSCEQNLNHDAMYWYRQDPGQGLRLIYYSQIVNDFQKGDIAEGYSVSREKKESFPLTVTSAQKNPTAFYLCASKRNRDSNQPQHFGDGTRLSIL.

The chain links TRBV2 to TRBJ2-2, with a weak D call TRBD2 (6 bases). The CDR3 loop spans 16 amino acids. Trimming pared 7 bases from V and 2 bases from J, leaving 17 bases between. Germline CDR1 and CDR2: SNHLY and FYNNEI. The CDR3 nucleotides read TGTGCCAGCACTCCAAGGGAGGCAAGAAACACCGGGGAGCTGTTTTTT. Encoded protein: CASTPREARNTGELFF.

This sequence joins TRBV30 and TRBJ2-1; D is perhaps TRBD1 (6 bases). This CDR3 contains 20 residues. Germline V gives CDR1 GTSNPN, CDR2 SVGIG (reference sequence). V was cut by 2 bases and J by 0 bases, with 26 bases left in between. The CDR3 DNA reads TGTGCCTGGAGTTTCCAGTGGGGACATCTCGACCGCTTCTCCTACAATGAGCAGTTCTTC. Translating gives CAWSFQWGHLDRFSYNEQFF.

V usage is TRBV4-3 and J usage is TRBJ1-2; 8 nucleotides agree with TRBD1. V lost 1 base and J lost 5; bases outside the gene matches: 3. Germline CDR1 LGHNA, CDR2 YSLEER. This CDR3 contains 14 residues. CDR3 sequence reads: CASSQAGGSYGYTF. The CDR3 DNA is TGCGCCAGCAGCCAAGCAGGGGGCTCTTATGGCTACACCTTC.